These 13 T cell receptor beta chains were all obtained from the same sample, sequenced in a study of cytomegalovirus exposure and HLA in healthy donors. Primers for the PCR totalled 60 Vbeta and 13 Jbeta. Here immunoSEQ multiplex PCR was the method, and the copy in TCRdb shows in-frame clones only, minus some. The sample records around 120,000 clones, 79% being singletons. Sequencing input: PBMCs. The receptors derive from a man between 18 and 35 years old in good health and CMV-seronegative.

V usage is TRBV6-5 and J usage is TRBJ2-7, with D uncertain. The CDR3 totals 14 residues. Trimming left V 0 bases short and J 2 bases short, with 8 bases between. Germline CDR1 reads MNHEY; CDR2 reads SVGAGI. CDR3 sequence: CASSYSPQTYEQYF. The CDR3 DNA sequence: TGTGCCAGCAGTTACTCGCCCCAGACCTACGAGCAGTACTTC.

The V and J genes are TRBV5-6 and TRBJ1-2; TRBD1 agrees at 11 bases. CDR1 is SGHDT, CDR2 YYEEEE, per germline. Trimming took 0 bases from V and 4 from J; bases not matched to a gene: 2. The CDR3 runs 15 residues. DNA of the CDR3: TGTGCCAGCAGCTTGGAGGACAGGGGGCTCTATGGCTACACCTTC. Translation gives CASSLEDRGLYGYTF.

This clone showed up just a few times. The V call is TRBV5-4, the J call TRBJ2-7; 7 bases fit TRBD1. This CDR3 is 12 amino acids long. The germline gives CDR1 SGHNT, CDR2 YYREEE (reference sequence). J lost 6 bases, V lost 3 bases, and 3 bases had no gene match. CDR3 sequence: CASSSTGVEQYF. DNA of the CDR3: TGTGCCAGCAGCTCCACAGGGGTCGAGCAGTACTTC.

J is TRBJ2-3 and V is TRBV7-2, with 7 bases aligning to TRBD2. The CDR3 covers 16 residues. Germline CDR1 SGHTA, CDR2 FQGNSA. The J segment lost 1 base and the V segment lost 5 bases, leaving 9 bases of the junction unmatched. CDR3 region: CASSLGGGGRTDTQYF. Here the CDR3 DNA reads TGTGCCAGCAGCCTAGGTGGCGGGGGACGCACAGATACGCAGTATTTT.

The genes are TRBV19 and TRBJ1-1, with 7 positions matching TRBD1. The CDR3 has 18 residues. V lost 0 bases, J lost 1 base, and 11 bases stayed unmatched. Germline CDR1 is LNHDA and CDR2 is SQIVND (reference sequence). The CDR3 region is CASSIDRRQGVQNTEAFF. CDR3 in DNA: TGTGCCAGTAGTATAGATCGTCGGCAGGGGGTACAGAACACTGAAGCTTTCTTT.

The chain employs TRBV29-1 and TRBJ2-1, with TRBD2 matching over 11 bases. V was pared by 5 bases and J by 8 bases, with 17 bases of the junction left unmatched. The CDR3 extends over 17 amino acids. Germline CDR1 SQVTM, CDR2 ANQGSEA. The CDR3 reads CSVQSAGLAGGYDEQFF. The CDR3 bases are TGCAGCGTTCAATCGGCGGGCCTAGCGGGAGGATATGATGAGCAGTTCTTC.

The chain recombines TRBV30 with TRBJ1-6; a possible D gene is TRBD1 (5 bases). This CDR3 is 15 amino acids long. V lost 1 base, J lost 3 bases, and 10 bases lay in between. The germline gives CDR1 GTSNPN, CDR2 SVGIG (reference sequence). CDR3 in amino acids: CAWSDRQLYNSPLHF. CDR3 in DNA: TGTGCCTGGAGTGACAGGCAGCTCTATAATTCACCCCTCCACTTT.

The chain is built from TRBV15 and TRBJ1-5; possibly TRBD1 for D (5 bases). The germline V gene has CDR1 LNHNV and CDR2 YYDKDF (reference sequence). The V gene lost 1 base and the J gene lost 4 bases, with 17 bases spanning the gap. The CDR3 contains 17 residues. CDR3 in DNA: TGTGCCACCAGCAGAGTTCCCTGGCAGGGTGATAATCAGCCCCAGCATTTT. This translates into CATSRVPWQGDNQPQHF.

The chain recombines TRBV7-2 with TRBJ1-4; possibly TRBD1 for D (5 bases). This CDR3 contains 14 residues. With 6 bases removed from V and 3 bases from J, the gap between germline ends came to 11 bases. The germline V gene encodes CDR1 SGHTA and CDR2 FQGNSA. CDR3: CASSPPGANEKLFF. The DNA for the CDR3 is TGTGCCAGCAGTCCCCCGGGGGCTAATGAAAAACTGTTTTTT.

The chain uses TRBV7-3 and TRBJ1-6; 7 positions match TRBD1. The J segment lost 6 bases and the V segment lost 0 bases, leaving 5 bases of the junction unmatched. Germline V gene data show CDR1 as SGHTA and CDR2 as FQGTGA. The length of the CDR3 is 16 residues. CDR3: CASSLTPAGGNSPLHF. The CDR3 DNA reads as TGTGCCAGCAGCTTAACGCCCGCAGGGGGTAATTCACCCCTCCACTTT.

The chain recombines TRBV11-3 with TRBJ2-3; TRBD1 aligns across 7 bases. The germline V gene encodes CDR1 SGHNT and CDR2 YENEEA. The CDR3 has 16 amino acids. Losses at the gene ends were 1 base for V and 4 bases for J; bases not matched to a gene: 8. CDR3 nucleotides: TGTGCCAGCAGCTTAGGACAGGGCGGAAGGGCAGATACGCAGTATTTT. It encodes CASSLGQGGRADTQYF.

The chain carries TRBV7-8 and TRBJ1-5, with TRBD1 as a possible D gene (6 bases). The CDR3 consists of 18 residues. Trimming cost V 1 base and J 2 bases, with 18 bases left between them. The germline V gene encodes CDR1 SGHVS and CDR2 FQNEAQ. The CDR3 nucleotides read TGTGCCAGCAGCTTAGAGGGGGGAGGGCAGGGAGGCAATCAGCCCCAGCATTTT. Protein sequence: CASSLEGGGQGGNQPQHF.

V usage is TRBV15 and J usage is TRBJ2-5, with a tentative D call TRBD1 (7 bases). From germline, CDR1 is LNHNV and CDR2 YYDKDF (reference sequence). The CDR3 consists of 15 residues. The ends were cut back, 1 base at V and 5 bases at J, with 14 bases in the middle. The CDR3 DNA follows: TGTGCCACCAGCAGAGGAGGGGGCGCGGGGGAGACCCAGTACTTC. Translating it yields CATSRGGGAGETQYF.